One sample yielded the 5 T cell receptor beta chains listed below, sequenced in a study of cytomegalovirus exposure and HLA in healthy donors. Clones were read by immunoSEQ multiplex PCR, and TCRdb kept only the in-frame ones, dropping some. This sample yields 50,000 to 65,000 clones, of which 95% are seen a single time; over 6.5% belongs to the top ten. The sequenced sample consisted of PBMCs. The receptor set was obtained from a young woman in good health and CMV-seropositive.

The rearrangement links TRBV19 to TRBJ1-1; D uncertain. Trimming shortened V by 3 bases and J by 6 bases, and 5 bases separated the two germline ends. This CDR3 has 11 residues. Germline loops: CDR1 LNHDA, CDR2 SQIVND (reference sequence). The CDR3, as DNA: TGTGCCAGTAGTATCGAGGCTGAAGCTTTCTTT. It translates to CASSIEAEAFF.

The V call is TRBV7-3, the J call TRBJ1-1, with a possible D match to TRBD1 (6 bases). V was clipped by 2 bases and J by 5 bases, with 18 bases between them. The V gene's germline CDR1 is SGHTA and CDR2 FQGTGA. CDR3 size: 16 residues. Here the CDR3 reads CASSLQGGGLVTEAFF. For the CDR3, the DNA is TGTGCCAGCAGCTTACAGGGTGGGGGCCTAGTAACTGAAGCTTTCTTT. The full variable domain, with the rest looked up from reference TRBV7-3 and TRBJ1-1, is GAGVSQTPSNKVTEKGKYVELRCDPISGHTALYWYRQSLGQGPEFLIYFQGTGAADDSGLPNDRFFAVRPEGSVSTLKIQRTERGDSAVYLCASSLQGGGLVTEAFFGQGTRLTVV.

This chain connects TRBV9 to TRBJ2-2; tentative D call: TRBD1 (5 bases). Germline-derived CDR1 and CDR2 are SGDLS and YYNGEE. The CDR3 has 16 amino acids. V was shortened by 0 bases and J by 0 bases, with 9 bases between the two germline ends. The DNA of the CDR3 is TGTGCCAGCAGCGTAGGACAGCGATCGAACACCGGGGAGCTGTTTTTT. Amino acids: CASSVGQRSNTGELFF.

The CDR3 sequence is CASSMTGSNYGYTF. Here the CDR3 DNA reads TGTGCCAGTAGTATGACAGGGTCTAACTATGGCTACACCTTC. This chain joins TRBV19 and TRBJ1-2; 7 nucleotides line up with TRBD1. The germline V gene has CDR1 LNHDA and CDR2 SQIVND (reference sequence). V lost 3 bases, J lost 0 bases, and 1 base stayed unmatched. CDR3 length: 14 amino acids.

The V and J genes are TRBV2 and TRBJ2-7; D is perhaps TRBD1 (5 bases). This CDR3 has 14 amino acids. Between the trimmed V and J ends, which lost 5 bases and 3 bases, there was a span of 14 bases. Germline lookup yields CDR1 SNHLY and CDR2 FYNNEI. The CDR3 region has the DNA TGTGCCAGCAGTTCAGGGCACTGGAGCTACGAGCAGTACTTC. As protein: CASSSGHWSYEQYF.